These 29 T cell receptor beta chains were all obtained from the same sample, sequenced in a study of cytomegalovirus exposure and HLA in healthy donors. This PCR relied on a set of 60 Vbeta primers and 13 Jbeta primers. Sequencing was performed with immunoSEQ multiplex PCR; in TCRdb, only in-frame clones are kept and a portion is missing. The sample records approximately 250,000 clones, around four fifths being singletons. Material for sequencing was PBMCs. Receptors originate from a boy younger than 18 in good health and CMV-seronegative.

V gene TRBV5-1 combines with J gene TRBJ1-3; unclear D gene. CDR3 length: 14 residues. Trimming removed 0 bases from V and 7 bases from J, with 11 bases in between. Germline lookup yields CDR1 SGHRS and CDR2 YFSETQ. This CDR3 is CASSLGDNINTIYF. The CDR3 region has the DNA TGCGCCAGCAGCTTGGGAGACAACATCAACACCATATATTTT.

The genes are TRBV25-1 and TRBJ1-6, with 9 bases that match TRBD1. V trimming: 4 bases; J trimming: 8 bases; junction bases outside the gene matches: 3. Germline V CDR1 and CDR2: MGHDK, SYGVNS. The CDR3 is 14 amino acids. The CDR3 sequence is CASSGTGEYSPLHF. The CDR3, as DNA: TGTGCCAGCAGTGGGACAGGGGAATATTCACCCCTCCACTTT.

The chain links TRBV6-6 to TRBJ2-7; 7 nucleotides align to TRBD1. The CDR3 is 14 residues long. With 5 bases clipped from V and 4 bases from J, the junction kept 8 bases outside the gene matches. Per the germline V gene, CDR1 is MNHNY and CDR2 is SVGAGI (reference sequence). CDR3 DNA sequence: TGTGCCAGCAGTCTCGAGGGGGCACTATACGAGCAGTACTTC. This codes for CASSLEGALYEQYF.

The chain recombines TRBV5-6 with TRBJ1-1, with D maybe TRBD1 (5 bases). V was pared by 0 bases and J by 0 bases, with 18 bases between. CDR1 and CDR2 (germline): SGHDT, YYEEEE. The CDR3 loop spans 18 amino acids. The DNA of the CDR3 is TGTGCCAGCAGCTTGGTCGGCAGCTTGAAGGGGATGAACACTGAAGCTTTCTTT. Amino acid sequence: CASSLVGSLKGMNTEAFF.

The chain has TRBV9 and TRBJ1-1, with TRBD1 matching 7 bases. Germline values: CDR1 SGDLS, CDR2 YYNGEE. This CDR3 is built from 14 residues. Trimming at V came to 3 bases and at J to 1 base, leaving 3 bases not matched to a gene. The CDR3 loop is CASSAYRGNTEAFF. The CDR3 DNA reads TGTGCCAGCAGCGCCTACAGGGGGAACACTGAAGCTTTCTTT.

The chain links TRBV4-1 to TRBJ2-7; tentatively, D is TRBD2 (5 bases). V lost 7 bases to trimming and J lost 0 bases, with 10 bases between them. The CDR3 totals 13 residues. Germline CDR1 reads MGHRA; CDR2 reads YSYEKL. CDR3 nucleotide sequence: TGCGCCAGCACCGGAGGTAGCTCCTACGAGCAGTACTTC. This gives the protein CASTGGSSYEQYF.

The chain combines TRBV5-5 with TRBJ1-1, with no clear D. The CDR3 extends over 14 amino acids. Germline CDR1 and CDR2: SGHKS and YYEKEE (reference sequence). V was pared by 0 bases and J by 5 bases, with 11 bases between. DNA for the CDR3: TGTGCCAGCAGCTTGGTACGGGGTAGGACTGAAGCTTTCTTT. It is translated as CASSLVRGRTEAFF.

The chain uses TRBV5-1 and TRBJ2-2, with a tentative D call TRBD1 (6 bases). The V gene lost 3 bases and the J gene lost 1 base, with 13 bases spanning the gap. The CDR3 is 16 residues long. Per the germline V gene, CDR1 is SGHRS and CDR2 is YFSETQ. CDR3 sequence (DNA): TGCGCCAGCAGCTCCGACAGGAGACTGAACACCGGGGAGCTGTTTTTT. This translates into CASSSDRRLNTGELFF.

This rearrangement joins TRBV27 to TRBJ1-1, with D hard to call. Germline assignment: CDR1 MNHEY and CDR2 SMNVEV (reference sequence). The CDR3 spans 14 residues. Deletions cut 1 base from V and 7 bases from J, with 13 bases between. The CDR3 DNA sequence: TGTGCCAGCAGTTTATATGGAGAGGGCGGTGAAGCTTTCTTT. It encodes CASSLYGEGGEAFF.

This chain links TRBV11-2 with TRBJ1-1; D is uncertain. CDR1 SGHAT and CDR2 FQNNGV come from the germline V gene. V gave up 6 bases and J gave up 10 bases, with 15 bases separating them. The CDR3 sequence is 12 residues long. CDR3 sequence: CASSFAGSGAFF. As DNA, the CDR3 is TGTGCCAGCAGTTTCGCGGGGAGCGGAGCTTTCTTT. Full variable domain (rest looked up from reference TRBV11-2 and TRBJ1-1): EAGVAQSPRYKIIEKRQSVAFWCNPISGHATLYWYQQILGQGPKLLIQFQNNGVVDDSQLPKDRFSAERLKGVDSTLKIQPAKLEDSAVYLCASSFAGSGAFFGQGTRLTVV.

The rearrangement joins TRBV2 to TRBJ2-5; 9 bases align to TRBD1. The J call may be incorrect, as the DNA end agrees better with TRBJ2-7. Per germline, CDR1 SNHLY and CDR2 FYNNEI. The CDR3 runs 15 residues. CDR3 DNA: TGTGCCAGCAGCCGGGGACAGGGAAGCTCCTACGAGCAGTACTTC. Encoded protein: CASSRGQGSSYEQYF.

V gene TRBV6-6 combines with J gene TRBJ2-2; 11 bases match TRBD2. Germline CDR1 MNHNY, CDR2 SVGAGI (reference sequence). Unmatched junction bases numbered 10, after V lost 6 bases and J lost 10 bases. This CDR3 region has 15 residues. CDR3 DNA sequence: TGTGCCAGCAGGGGGGCTAGCGGGGGGTCGAAGGAGCTGTTTTTT. Its protein is CASRGASGGSKELFF.

The CDR3: CASSMVGGGYTF. The CDR3 region has the DNA TGTGCCAGTAGTATGGTGGGAGGTGGCTACACCTTC. J is TRBJ1-2 and V is TRBV19; unclear D gene. Trimming took off 3 bases at V and 7 bases at J, with 9 bases between the two ends. The V gene's germline CDR1 is LNHDA and CDR2 SQIVND (reference sequence). The CDR3 is 12 amino acids.

This sequence joins TRBV13 and TRBJ1-1; D perhaps matches TRBD1 (6 bases). CDR3 length: 13 amino acids. Germline CDR1 and CDR2: PRHDT and FYEKMQ (reference sequence). Between the trimmed V and J ends, which lost 5 bases and 4 bases, there was a span of 11 bases. The DNA for the CDR3 is TGTGCCAGCAGCGCCCAGGGGAGCACTGAAGCTTTCTTT. Amino acid sequence: CASSAQGSTEAFF.

The count of this clone is one. The gene calls are TRBV5-1 and TRBJ2-2; 10 bases are shared with TRBD1. The junction had 9 bases not matched to a gene; V was cut back by 3 bases and J by 7 bases. CDR1 is SGHRS and CDR2 is YFSETQ in the germline V gene. The CDR3 consists of 16 residues. The CDR3 coding sequence is TGCGCCAGCAGCTCAAAGGACAGGGGGTACAGCGGGGAGCTGTTTTTT. This gives the protein CASSSKDRGYSGELFF.

The chain is built from TRBV27 and TRBJ2-7; 8 bases are shared with TRBD1. Germline CDR1 reads MNHEY; CDR2 reads SMNVEV (reference sequence). V dropped 6 bases and J dropped 4; count of bases not matched to a gene: 11. The CDR3 runs to 15 residues. The CDR3 sequence: CASRWTGTGVYEQYF. DNA of the CDR3: TGTGCCAGCAGGTGGACAGGGACCGGGGTATACGAGCAGTACTTC.

The chain is built from TRBV2 and TRBJ1-1; D is ambiguous. This CDR3 has 14 residues. Trimming removed 4 bases at V and 0 bases at J, with 9 bases between. The V gene's germline CDR1 is SNHLY and CDR2 FYNNEI. In DNA, the CDR3 is TGTGCCAGCAGTGTAGCCAGATTGAACACTGAAGCTTTCTTT. It translates to CASSVARLNTEAFF.

The sample holds one count of this clone. The chain has TRBV5-1 and TRBJ1-3; 7 bases line up with TRBD1. The CDR3 is 14 residues long. The trim removed 4 bases at V and 6 bases at J, leaving 7 bases unmatched. Germline values: CDR1 SGHRS, CDR2 YFSETQ. CDR3 nucleotide sequence: TGCGCCAGCAGCCGTGACAGGGCGGAAAACACCATATATTTT. Residues: CASSRDRAENTIYF.

CDR3 DNA: TGTGCCAGCAGTGGAGGGGACGTGGGCACTGAAGCTTTCTTT. It translates to CASSGGDVGTEAFF. This chain uses TRBV6-6 with TRBJ1-1; weak D call: TRBD1 (5 bases). The V gene lost 5 bases and the J gene lost 4 bases, with 14 bases spanning the gap. The germline CDR1 and CDR2 sequences are MNHNY and SVGAGI (reference sequence). The CDR3 runs to 14 residues.

The chain employs TRBV5-6 and TRBJ2-5, with TRBD1 identical over 8 bases. With 4 bases clipped from V and 5 bases from J, the junction kept 13 bases outside the gene matches. The CDR3 has 16 residues. Germline V gene sequence: CDR1 SGHDT, CDR2 YYEEEE. As DNA, the CDR3 is TGTGCCAGCAGCGCTGCCTCTGGACAGGGTAGGGAGACCCAGTACTTC. Translating it yields CASSAASGQGRETQYF.

This chain links TRBV9 with TRBJ2-5; 9 bases are shared with TRBD1. V trimming: 7 bases; J trimming: 5 bases; junction bases outside the gene matches: 12. The CDR3 contains 15 residues. Germline CDR1 is SGDLS and CDR2 is YYNGEE. This CDR3 is CASSPGGTGMETQYF. The CDR3 nucleotides are TGTGCCAGCTCTCCAGGCGGGACAGGGATGGAGACCCAGTACTTC.

The table lists this clone with a few counts. This chain joins TRBV4-1 and TRBJ2-3; possible D gene TRBD2, 6 bases. This CDR3 spans 16 amino acids. From germline, CDR1 is MGHRA and CDR2 YSYEKL. The ends were cut back, 1 base at V and 5 bases at J, with 16 bases in the middle. This CDR3 reads CASSQGSGDRVDTQYF. The CDR3 nucleotides are TGCGCCAGCAGCCAAGGTTCGGGAGATAGAGTAGATACGCAGTATTTT.

The chain joins TRBV5-6 to TRBJ2-7; 13 bases match TRBD2. The CDR3 is 15 residues long. Germline lookup yields CDR1 SGHDT and CDR2 YYEEEE. After removal of 4 bases from V and 3 bases from J, the junction contained 4 bases not matched to a gene. CDR3: CASSLGTSGIYEQYF. CDR3 coding DNA: TGTGCCAGCAGCCTAGGGACTAGCGGGATCTACGAGCAGTACTTC.

V usage is TRBV9 and J usage is TRBJ2-1, with TRBD2 identical over 9 bases. The ends lost 0 bases at V and 6 bases at J; junction bases unmatched: 7. The germline gives CDR1 SGDLS, CDR2 YYNGEE. The CDR3 length is 16 residues. The CDR3 reads CASSVGSGGRGNEQFF. The CDR3 DNA sequence: TGTGCCAGCAGCGTAGGAAGCGGGGGGAGGGGCAATGAGCAGTTCTTC.

The J gene is TRBJ1-1, the V gene TRBV10-3; 7 bases map to TRBD1. The CDR3 sequence is 13 residues long. The germline gives CDR1 ENHRY, CDR2 SYGVKD. Trimming at V came to 8 bases and at J to 5 bases, leaving 8 bases not matched to a gene. CDR3 in amino acids: CAIGNSGGTEAFF. CDR3 nucleotides: TGTGCCATCGGGAATTCAGGGGGAACTGAAGCTTTCTTT.

The V and J genes are TRBV19 and TRBJ2-5; 8 bases align to TRBD2. CDR3 length: 13 residues. Germline CDR1 is LNHDA and CDR2 is SQIVND (reference sequence). Unmatched junction bases numbered 8, after V lost 3 bases and J lost 11 bases. The CDR3 sequence: CASSISGVAEQYF. CDR3 in DNA: TGTGCCAGTAGTATTAGCGGGGTAGCTGAGCAGTACTTC.

The chain employs TRBV5-6 and TRBJ2-5; tentatively, D is TRBD2 (6 bases). This CDR3 comprises 14 residues. The germline V and J ends were trimmed by 0 bases and 12 bases, with 18 bases remaining between them. Germline V gives CDR1 SGHDT, CDR2 YYEEEE. The CDR3 nucleotides read TGTGCCAGCAGCTTGGATGGGGGGAGAAGGGAAGAGTACTTC. It translates to CASSLDGGRREEYF. Full variable domain (outside the CDR3, taken from reference TRBV5-6 and TRBJ2-5): DAGVTQSPTHLIKTRGQQVTLRCSPKSGHDTVSWYQQALGQGPQFIFQYYEEEERQRGNFPDRFSGHQFPNYSSELNVNALLLGDSALYLCASSLDGGRREEYFGPGTRLLVL.

CDR3 sequence: CAISLAGETEAFF. The CDR3, as DNA: TGTGCCATCAGCCTCGCAGGGGAAACTGAAGCTTTCTTT. The V call is TRBV10-3, the J call TRBJ1-1, with TRBD1 as a possible D gene (6 bases). V was pared by 6 bases and J by 5 bases, with 13 bases between. Germline CDR1 ENHRY, CDR2 SYGVKD. The CDR3 runs to 13 residues.

This chain joins TRBV30 and TRBJ1-5; D call uncertain. Germline CDR1 reads GTSNPN; CDR2 reads SVGIG (reference sequence). This CDR3 is 16 amino acids long. V was trimmed by 0 bases and J by 2 bases, leaving 14 bases between them. In DNA form, the CDR3 reads TGTGCCTGGAGTGTATGGGAGCCAGGAGGCAATCAGCCCCAGCATTTT. It specifies CAWSVWEPGGNQPQHF.